This TCR beta chain is from a study of identical twins. TCRdb independently ran MiXCR on the 5' RACE reads; one entry per CDR3 protein. The table shows 400,000 to 650,000 distinct CDR3 sequences, with 22% occurring only once. This clonotype was seen many times. The same sample was also studied in work on T cells expressing NK-cell markers. That report notes: The authors derived TCR beta repertoires from sorted CD3+CD56+NKG2C+, CD3+CD56+NKG2C- and CD3+CD56-NKG2C+ T cells. The authors sequenced eight donors, of whom seven were HCMV-seropositive and one was seronegative.

The specimen sequenced was CD4+ T cells sorted from blood. This clonotype was obtained from a woman between 18 and 30 years old in good health.

The CDR3, as DNA: TGCAGCGCCCGACGCGAACTCGTAAGTGAGCAGTTCTTC. Translation gives CSARRELVSEQFF. The gene calls are TRBV29-1 and TRBJ2-1; D is unresolved. Germline V lookup: CDR1 SQVTM, CDR2 ANQGSEA. This CDR3 region has 13 residues. Between the trimmed V and J ends, which lost 7 bases and 9 bases, there was a span of 19 bases.